These 20 T cell receptor beta chains were all obtained from the same sample, sequenced in a study of blood T cell repertoires in COVID-19. Libraries were prepared by immunoSEQ multiplex PCR; TCRdb keeps only in-frame clonotypes and omits some of them. The table shows some 200,000 clones, with around 82% occurring only once. The sample was PBMCs or T cells enriched from blood (not recorded which). Receptor source: a man aged 40-50 years who had recovered from COVID-19.

The chain has TRBV4-2 and TRBJ1-3, with D unclear. CDR3 size: 14 residues. Trimming took off 1 base at V and 3 bases at J, with 7 bases between the two ends. The germline V gene has CDR1 LGHNA and CDR2 YNFKEQ. The CDR3 protein is CASSQGGLGNTIYF. DNA of the CDR3: TGTGCCAGCAGCCAAGGAGGGCTTGGAAACACCATATATTTT.

The chain is built from TRBV7-2 and TRBJ1-1; D is unresolved. This CDR3 spans 13 amino acids. CDR1 SGHTA and CDR2 FQGNSA come from the germline V gene. Between the trimmed V and J ends, which lost 2 bases and 5 bases, there was a span of 9 bases. The CDR3 sequence: CASSLSRETEAFF. The CDR3 region has the DNA TGTGCCAGCAGCTTAAGTAGAGAGACTGAAGCTTTCTTT.

The chain couples TRBV7-9 to TRBJ1-4, with 9 nucleotides matching TRBD1. Germline loops: CDR1 SEHNR, CDR2 FQNEAQ (reference sequence). CDR3 size: 16 residues. The J segment lost 4 bases and the V segment lost 5 bases, leaving 8 bases of the junction unmatched. The CDR3 reads CASSATGQGLNEKLFF. The CDR3 coding sequence is TGTGCCAGCAGCGCCACCGGACAGGGGCTTAATGAAAAACTGTTTTTT.

The chain joins TRBV6-5 to TRBJ1-3; D gene ambiguous. CDR1 and CDR2 from the germline V gene are MNHEY and SVGAGI. The CDR3 has 16 residues. The V and J ends lost 0 bases and 4 bases respectively, with 13 bases between them. CDR3 bases: TGTGCCAGCAGTTACTCTCCGGGAAAAGGGGGAAACACCATATATTTT. As protein: CASSYSPGKGGNTIYF.

The genes are TRBV18 and TRBJ1-3; TRBD1 agrees at 9 bases. The CDR3 runs to 14 residues. Germline V gene lookup returns CDR1 KGHSH and CDR2 LQKENI. J lost 8 bases, V lost 6 bases, and 8 bases had no gene match. The CDR3 here is CASSGQGRRDTIYF. CDR3 DNA: TGTGCCAGCTCCGGACAGGGGAGGAGGGACACCATATATTTT.

The count of this clone is one. The chain uses TRBV5-6 and TRBJ2-4; 12 nucleotides align to TRBD2. The germline V gene encodes CDR1 SGHDT and CDR2 YYEEEE. The CDR3 contains 18 residues. The J segment lost 7 bases and the V segment lost 2 bases, leaving 13 bases of the junction unmatched. The DNA of the CDR3 is TGTGCCAGCAGCTTCGCTATGACTAGCGGGGGTTCCCGGAACATTCAGTACTTC. Translated: CASSFAMTSGGSRNIQYF. Full variable domain (missing parts from reference TRBV5-6 and TRBJ2-4): DAGVTQSPTHLIKTRGQQVTLRCSPKSGHDTVSWYQQALGQGPQFIFQYYEEEERQRGNFPDRFSGHQFPNYSSELNVNALLLGDSALYLCASSFAMTSGGSRNIQYFGAGTRLSVL.

The gene calls are TRBV4-3 and TRBJ1-2; D is unresolved. Per the germline V gene, CDR1 is LGHNA and CDR2 is YSLEER. Trimming shortened V by 3 bases and J by 4 bases, and 9 bases separated the two germline ends. This CDR3 has 13 residues. In DNA form, the CDR3 reads TGCGCCAGCAGCCAGGTCCGAGGCTATGGCTACACCTTC. Residues: CASSQVRGYGYTF.

The count of this clone is one. This chain joins TRBV24-1 and TRBJ1-5; D may be TRBD1 (5 bases). V lost 2 bases, J lost 7 bases, and 11 bases lay in between. Germline V gives CDR1 KGHDR, CDR2 SFDVKD. This CDR3 has 14 amino acids. The CDR3 protein is CATSDSGLGQPQHF. CDR3 sequence (DNA): TGTGCCACCAGTGATTCAGGGTTAGGCCAGCCCCAGCATTTT.

This chain joins TRBV18 and TRBJ2-5; possible D gene TRBD2, 6 bases. The length of the CDR3 is 14 residues. V dropped 5 bases and J dropped 3 bases, with 13 bases sitting between them. CDR1 is KGHSH, CDR2 LQKENI, per germline. The chain's CDR3 is CASSSISGKETQYF. Here the CDR3 DNA reads TGTGCCAGCTCATCGATTAGCGGAAAAGAGACCCAGTACTTC.

J is TRBJ1-1 and V is TRBV12-3 or TRBV12-4; no clear D. CDR3 length: 13 residues. Between the trimmed V and J ends, which lost 3 bases and 6 bases, there was a span of 11 bases. CDR3 in amino acids: CASSFFGIPEAFF. CDR3 DNA sequence: TGTGCCAGCAGTTTCTTCGGGATCCCTGAAGCTTTCTTT.

The rearrangement joins TRBV4-3 to TRBJ2-3; D unresolved. The CDR3 contains 15 residues. Trimming shortened V by 4 bases and J by 2 bases, and 13 bases separated the two germline ends. Germline lookup yields CDR1 LGHNA and CDR2 YSLEER. CDR3 sequence reads: CASSPSTYFTDTQYF. The DNA for the CDR3 is TGCGCCAGCAGCCCGAGCACCTATTTCACAGATACGCAGTATTTT.

This clone was picked up one time. The CDR3 region is CASSPRQGPNTEAFF. The DNA for the CDR3 is TGTGCCAGCAGCCCCCGACAGGGTCCGAACACTGAAGCTTTCTTT. This rearrangement joins TRBV4-2 to TRBJ1-1, with 7 bases matching TRBD1. CDR1 LGHNA and CDR2 YNFKEQ come from the germline V gene. The CDR3 is made up of 15 amino acids. J lost 1 base, V lost 4 bases, and 6 bases had no gene match.

V usage is TRBV5-6 and J usage is TRBJ1-5; no clear D. V gave up 2 bases and J gave up 4 bases, with 4 bases separating them. Germline loops: CDR1 SGHDT, CDR2 YYEEEE. CDR3 length: 12 amino acids. DNA for the CDR3: TGTGCCAGCAGCTTTCAAAATCAGCCCCAGCATTTT. Protein product: CASSFQNQPQHF.

The chain uses TRBV5-4 and TRBJ1-1; D is possibly TRBD1 (5 bases). The CDR3 has 17 amino acids. V was shortened by 1 base and J by 6 bases, with 22 bases between the two germline ends. Germline V gene data show CDR1 as SGHNT and CDR2 as YYREEE (reference sequence). As DNA, the CDR3 is TGTGCCAGCAGCTTGAACTCGATGAGAAGGGGTAGGGCTGAAGCTTTCTTT. Translating gives CASSLNSMRRGRAEAFF.

The V gene is TRBV6-1, the J gene TRBJ2-1; no definite D call. V was pared by 2 bases and J by 7 bases, with 9 bases between. The V gene's germline CDR1 is MNHNS and CDR2 SASEGT. This CDR3 spans 13 amino acids. Here the CDR3 reads CASSEQTQNEQFF. DNA of the CDR3: TGTGCCAGCAGTGAACAGACACAGAATGAGCAGTTCTTC.

This clone was seen only a few times. This chain links TRBV29-1 with TRBJ2-7; TRBD2 agrees at 8 bases. There are 13 residues in the CDR3. V lost 7 bases, J lost 6 bases, and 11 bases stayed unmatched. Per the germline V gene, CDR1 is SQVTM and CDR2 is ANQGSEA. Here the CDR3 DNA reads TGCAGCGGTTCGGGACTAGGGGAAGGCGAGCAGTACTTC. Translated, it gives CSGSGLGEGEQYF.

The chain has TRBV7-2 and TRBJ2-1; 9 bases line up with TRBD2. Germline CDR1 and CDR2: SGHTA and FQGNSA. V trimming: 3 bases; J trimming: 4 bases; junction bases outside the gene matches: 7. The CDR3 contains 16 residues. CDR3 amino acids: CASSFGRGGEYNEQFF. CDR3 in DNA: TGTGCCAGCAGCTTCGGGCGGGGGGGCGAGTACAATGAGCAGTTCTTC.

This clone was detected once. This sequence joins TRBV5-4 and TRBJ1-3; D uncertain. Between the trimmed V and J ends, which lost 4 bases and 1 base, there was a span of 9 bases. The CDR3 spans 14 residues. Per the germline V gene, CDR1 is SGHNT and CDR2 is YYREEE (reference sequence). The CDR3 region has the DNA TGTGCCAGCAGCGTTAGCGGGTCTGGAAACACCATATATTTT. Translation gives CASSVSGSGNTIYF.

The rearrangement uses TRBV11-3 and TRBJ1-5; D is ambiguous. The germline CDR1 and CDR2 sequences are SGHNT and YENEEA. The CDR3 is 16 amino acids. V was cut by 4 bases and J by 0 bases, with 13 bases left in between. The CDR3 DNA follows: TGTGCCAGCAGCTCCAAGAGAATTTATAGCAATCAGCCCCAGCATTTT. This gives the protein CASSSKRIYSNQPQHF.

The CDR3 nucleotides read TGTGCCAGCAGGAGACAGGATTATGAGCAGTTCTTC. Translating it yields CASRRQDYEQFF. The V gene is TRBV12-3 or TRBV12-4, the J gene TRBJ2-1, with a tentative D call TRBD1 (6 bases). The CDR3 is 12 amino acids. The V and J ends lost 6 bases and 8 bases respectively, with 11 bases between them.